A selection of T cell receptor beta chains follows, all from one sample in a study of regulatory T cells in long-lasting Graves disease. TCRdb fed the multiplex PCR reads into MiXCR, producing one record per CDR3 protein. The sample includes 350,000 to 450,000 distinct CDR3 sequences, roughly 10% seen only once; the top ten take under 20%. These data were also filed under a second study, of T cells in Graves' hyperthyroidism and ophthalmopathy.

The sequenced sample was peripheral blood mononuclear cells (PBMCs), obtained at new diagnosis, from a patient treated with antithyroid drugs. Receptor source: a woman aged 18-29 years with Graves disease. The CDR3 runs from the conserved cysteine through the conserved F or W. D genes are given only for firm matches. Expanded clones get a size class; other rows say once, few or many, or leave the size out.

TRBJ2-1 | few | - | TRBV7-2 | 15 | CASSLGWGDYNEQFF | TGTGCCAGCAGCTTGGGTTGGGGGGACTACAATGAGCAGTTCTTC
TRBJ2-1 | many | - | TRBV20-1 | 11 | CSARSYNEQFF | TGCAGTGCTAGATCATACAATGAGCAGTTCTTC
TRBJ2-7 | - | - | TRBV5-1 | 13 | CASRATFTYEQYF | TGCGCCAGCAGGGCTACCTTTACCTACGAGCAGTACTTC
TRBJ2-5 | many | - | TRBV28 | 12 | CASRDPAETQYF | TGTGCCAGCAGGGACCCGGCGGAGACCCAGTACTTC
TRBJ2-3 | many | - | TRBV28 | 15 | CASSSGTGATDTQYF | TGTGCCAGCAGCTCCGGGACGGGGGCCACAGATACGCAGTATTTT
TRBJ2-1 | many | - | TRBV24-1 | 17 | CATSARGGDRARNEQFF | TGTGCCACCAGTGCCCGGGGGGGGGACAGGGCAAGGAATGAGCAGTTCTTC
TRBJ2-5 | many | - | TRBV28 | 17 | CASSSGYRPRGKETQYF | TGTGCCAGCAGCTCTGGGTATAGACCGAGGGGGAAGGAGACCCAGTACTTC
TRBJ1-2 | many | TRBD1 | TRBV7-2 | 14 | CASSQTPGTGSCTF | TGTGCCAGCAGCCAGACCCCTGGGACAGGGAGCTGCACCTTC
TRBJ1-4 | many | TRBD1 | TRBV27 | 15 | CASSPTGTGWEKLFF | TGTGCCAGCAGTCCCACCGGGACAGGGTGGGAAAAACTGTTTTTT
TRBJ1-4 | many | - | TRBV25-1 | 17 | CASSGAPTDPTNEKLFF | TGTGCCAGCAGTGGCGCCCCCACAGATCCAACTAATGAAAAACTGTTTTTT
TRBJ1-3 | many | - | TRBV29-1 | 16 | CSVEVAGTGSGNTIYF | TGCAGCGTTGAGGTGGCTGGCACAGGCTCTGGAAACACCATATATTTT
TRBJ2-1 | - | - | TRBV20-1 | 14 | CSAINSYPYNEQFF | TGCAGTGCTATTAACTCCTACCCTTACAATGAGCAGTTCTTC
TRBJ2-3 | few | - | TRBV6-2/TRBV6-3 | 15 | CASSISAGASDTQYF | TGTGCCAGCAGCATCTCTGCGGGTGCATCGGATACGCAGTATTTT
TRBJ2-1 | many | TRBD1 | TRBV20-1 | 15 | CSAFPRGFMGNEQFF | TGCAGTGCTTTTCCCAGGGGGTTTATGGGCAATGAGCAGTTCTTC
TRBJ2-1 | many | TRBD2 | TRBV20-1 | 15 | CSARGGRGVYNEQFF | TGCAGTGCTAGAGGAGGGCGGGGGGTCTACAATGAGCAGTTCTTC
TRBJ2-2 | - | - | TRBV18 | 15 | CANSGPRPNTGELFF | TGTGCCAACTCAGGGCCCAGACCGAACACCGGGGAGCTGTTTTTT
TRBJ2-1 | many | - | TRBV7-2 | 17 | CASSLTQGTVGRNEQFF | TGTGCCAGCAGCTTAACCCAGGGTACGGTAGGGAGAAATGAGCAGTTCTTC
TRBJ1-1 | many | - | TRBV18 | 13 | CASSPSSNTEAFF | TGTGCCAGCTCACCTTCATCGAACACTGAAGCTTTCTTT
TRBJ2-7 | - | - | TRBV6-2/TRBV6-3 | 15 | CASSYTPNRDYEQYF | TGTGCCAGCAGTTATACGCCTAACAGGGACTACGAGCAGTACTTC
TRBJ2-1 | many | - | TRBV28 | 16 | CASSPLLGGGYNEQFF | TGTGCCAGCAGTCCCCTTTTAGGGGGAGGGTACAATGAGCAGTTCTTC
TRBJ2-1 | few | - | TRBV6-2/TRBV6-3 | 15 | CASNRYSGSYNEQFF | TGTGCCAGTAACCGCTACTCGGGCTCCTACAATGAGCAGTTCTTC
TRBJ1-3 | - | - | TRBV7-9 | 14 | CASSLVEGGNTIYF | TGTGCCAGCAGCTTAGTAGAAGGTGGAAACACCATATATTTT
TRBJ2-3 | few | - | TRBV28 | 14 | CAWSDSYSTDTQYF | TGTGCCTGGTCGGACAGTTATAGCACAGATACGCAGTATTTT
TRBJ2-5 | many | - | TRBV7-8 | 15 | CASSLNPRVSETQYF | TGTGCCAGCAGCCTCAACCCCCGGGTCTCAGAGACCCAGTACTTC
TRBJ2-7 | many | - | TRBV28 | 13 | CASRRGTLYEQYF | TGTGCCAGCAGACGGGGGACTTTATACGAGCAGTACTTC
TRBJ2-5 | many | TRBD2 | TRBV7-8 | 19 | CASSLELGLAGTLEETQYF | TGTGCCAGCAGCTTGGAGTTGGGACTAGCGGGAACGCTAGAAGAGACCCAGTACTTC
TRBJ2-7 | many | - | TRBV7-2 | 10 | CASGSYEQYF | TGTGCCAGCGGTTCCTACGAGCAGTACTTC